This entry lists 17 T cell receptor beta chains sequenced from one sample in a study of blood T cell repertoires in COVID-19. Profiling relied on immunoSEQ multiplex PCR, and the TCRdb table lists in-frame clones only, not all of them. The table lists a few hundred thousand clones, approximately 82% of them singletons. The sequencing input was peripheral blood. Every receptor here comes from a woman aged 45-65 years with acute or convalescent COVID-19.

The J gene is TRBJ2-2, the V gene TRBV5-4, with TRBD2 identical over 9 bases. Germline assignment: CDR1 SGHNT and CDR2 YYREEE (reference sequence). This CDR3 spans 16 amino acids. V trimming: 2 bases; J trimming: 6 bases; junction bases outside the gene matches: 8. The CDR3 DNA sequence: TGTGCCAGCAGCTTTTTTGGGACTAGCTCCCCCGGGGAGCTGTTTTTT. Translated, it gives CASSFFGTSSPGELFF.

This chain joins TRBV10-3 and TRBJ2-2; 12 bases agree with TRBD1. V shed 2 bases and J 6 bases; nucleotides not matched to a gene: 4. In germline, CDR1 is ENHRY, CDR2 SYGVKD. The CDR3 length is 16 residues. CDR3 region: CAISEMGQGAAGELFF. As DNA, the CDR3 is TGTGCCATCAGTGAGATGGGACAGGGGGCGGCCGGGGAGCTGTTTTTT.

The chain recombines TRBV2 with TRBJ2-3; a possible D gene is TRBD1 (6 bases). The germline CDR1 and CDR2 sequences are SNHLY and FYNNEI. The CDR3 runs to 15 residues. V lost 9 bases to trimming and J lost 1 base, with 17 bases between them. The CDR3 sequence: CASPGHIQGTDTQYF. The CDR3 nucleotides read TGTGCCAGTCCGGGACACATACAAGGCACAGATACGCAGTATTTT.

A few counts support this clone. The rearrangement joins TRBV10-3 to TRBJ2-2, with 7 bases aligning to TRBD1. V lost 10 bases and J lost 0; bases outside the gene matches: 8. CDR1 and CDR2 (germline): ENHRY, SYGVKD. The CDR3 totals 15 residues. The CDR3 bases are TGTGCCACAACCGCGACAGGGACGAACACCGGGGAGCTGTTTTTT. Translation: CATTATGTNTGELFF.

The chain combines TRBV6-5 with TRBJ1-1, with 9 positions matching TRBD1. From germline, CDR1 is MNHEY and CDR2 SVGAGI. The junction had 5 bases not matched to a gene; V was cut back by 6 bases and J by 6 bases. The CDR3 sequence is 13 residues long. The CDR3 loop is CASRFRQGAEAFF. The CDR3 DNA reads TGTGCCAGCAGATTTAGACAGGGGGCTGAAGCTTTCTTT.

Points on this clone: The same CDR3 can be traced to other DNA sequences in this sample. The rearrangement joins TRBV3-1 (or the pseudogene TRBV3-2) to TRBJ1-2; tentative D call: TRBD1 (5 bases). CDR1 is LGHDT, CDR2 YNNKEL, per germline (reference sequence). V gave up 3 bases and J gave up 4 bases, with 12 bases separating them. The CDR3 is 14 amino acids. CDR3 residues: CASSQGRGGYGYTF. CDR3 bases: TGTGCCAGCAGCCAGGGGCGGGGGGGCTATGGCTACACCTTC.

The chain employs TRBV6-2 or TRBV6-3 and TRBJ1-3; a weak D match, TRBD1 (6 bases). The CDR3 runs 17 residues. Germline V gives CDR1 MNHEY, CDR2 SVGEGT. V lost 5 bases and J lost 0, with 17 bases in between. CDR3 sequence reads: CASSITRTVSSGNTIYF. The CDR3 coding sequence is TGTGCCAGCAGTATCACCAGGACAGTCTCCTCTGGAAACACCATATATTTT.

The chain employs TRBV15 and TRBJ1-1; possibly TRBD1 for D (5 bases). Deletions cut 4 bases from V and 4 bases from J, with 13 bases between. This CDR3 is built from 14 residues. Per the germline V gene, CDR1 is LNHNV and CDR2 is YYDKDF (reference sequence). CDR3 in amino acids: CATSTYLGGTEAFF. The CDR3 DNA reads TGTGCCACCAGCACTTACCTGGGGGGCACTGAAGCTTTCTTT.

The chain recombines TRBV7-8 with TRBJ1-5; D is undetermined. Germline loops: CDR1 SGHVS, CDR2 FQNEAQ. The CDR3 is made up of 15 amino acids. Trimming pared 5 bases from V and 0 bases from J, leaving 11 bases between. Here the CDR3 DNA reads TGTGCCAGCAGCCGAGACGGTAATAGCAATCAGCCCCAGCATTTT. The encoded protein is CASSRDGNSNQPQHF.

This chain uses TRBV5-6 with TRBJ2-3; perhaps TRBD1 as D (5 bases). Germline CDR1 is SGHDT and CDR2 is YYEEEE. This CDR3 contains 15 residues. The V end was cut by 2 bases, the J end by 1 base, with 11 bases between. The CDR3 sequence: CASSFSGPGTDTQYF. The CDR3 DNA reads as TGTGCCAGCAGCTTTTCAGGGCCCGGCACAGATACGCAGTATTTT.

The V call is TRBV29-1, the J call TRBJ2-4, with TRBD1 matching 9 bases. V was pared by 4 bases and J by 6 bases, with 7 bases of the junction left unmatched. This CDR3 comprises 14 residues. In germline, CDR1 is SQVTM, CDR2 ANQGSEA. The CDR3 loop is CSVVPLQGANIQYF. CDR3 in DNA: TGCAGCGTTGTCCCCCTACAGGGGGCAAACATTCAGTACTTC.

The DNA of the CDR3 is TGTGCCAGCGCCCAGAGAGACAGATGGGAGACCCAGTACTTC. Translating gives CASAQRDRWETQYF. The chain links TRBV7-9 to TRBJ2-5, with D possibly matching TRBD1 (5 bases). Germline-derived CDR1 and CDR2 are SEHNR and FQNEAQ (reference sequence). Deletions cut 8 bases from V and 5 bases from J, with 18 bases between. This CDR3 is 14 amino acids long.

The chain is built from TRBV27 and TRBJ1-5, with unresolved D. Trimming removed 7 bases from V and 6 bases from J, with 13 bases in between. CDR1 MNHEY and CDR2 SMNVEV come from the germline V gene (reference sequence). The CDR3 sequence is 13 residues long. DNA for the CDR3: TGTGCCAGCACCTCACTCTCGGGTCAGCCCCAGCATTTT. It translates to CASTSLSGQPQHF.

CDR3 nucleotides: TGTGCCAGCAGGGCCCATGGGAACACTGAAGCTTTCTTT. Its protein product is CASRAHGNTEAFF. The chain employs TRBV7-2 and TRBJ1-1; D is unresolved. The germline V and J ends were trimmed by 6 bases and 1 base, with 9 bases remaining between them. Germline values: CDR1 SGHTA, CDR2 FQGNSA. The CDR3 extends over 13 amino acids. Using reference TRBV7-2 and TRBJ1-1 for the parts outside the CDR3, the full variable domain is GAGVSQSPSNKVTEKGKDVELRCDPISGHTALYWYRQSLGQGLEFLIYFQGNSAPDKSGLPSDRFSAERTGGSVSTLTIQRTQQEDSAVYLCASRAHGNTEAFFGQGTRLTVV.

The chain carries TRBV11-1 and TRBJ2-3; weak D call: TRBD2 (5 bases). CDR1 and CDR2 from the germline V gene are SGHAT and FQDESV (reference sequence). CDR3 size: 15 residues. V was cut by 5 bases and J by 0 bases, with 12 bases left in between. The CDR3 coding sequence is TGTGCCAGCAGCCCGAGGAGGACTAGCACAGATACGCAGTATTTT. Protein product: CASSPRRTSTDTQYF.

The chain recombines TRBV27 with TRBJ1-4; TRBD1 agrees at 10 bases. The CDR3 has 18 amino acids. V lost 3 bases, J lost 4 bases, and 11 bases stayed unmatched. The germline V gene has CDR1 MNHEY and CDR2 SMNVEV (reference sequence). CDR3 amino acids: CASSFVKPGQGFNEKLFF. CDR3 nucleotides: TGTGCCAGCAGTTTCGTAAAGCCGGGACAGGGGTTTAATGAAAAACTGTTTTTT. Full variable domain (rest looked up from reference TRBV27 and TRBJ1-4): EAQVTQNPRYLITVTGKKLTVTCSQNMNHEYMSWYRQDPGLGLRQIYYSMNVEVTDKGDVPEGYKVSRKEKRNFPLILESPSPNQTSLYFCASSFVKPGQGFNEKLFFGSGTQLSVL.

V usage is TRBV19 and J usage is TRBJ1-5, with no clear D. CDR3 size: 13 residues. V gave up 0 bases and J gave up 7 bases, with 7 bases separating them. The germline CDR1 and CDR2 sequences are LNHDA and SQIVND (reference sequence). CDR3 nucleotide sequence: TGTGCCAGTAGTATAGATGTGCGACAGCCCCAGCATTTT. Amino acids: CASSIDVRQPQHF.